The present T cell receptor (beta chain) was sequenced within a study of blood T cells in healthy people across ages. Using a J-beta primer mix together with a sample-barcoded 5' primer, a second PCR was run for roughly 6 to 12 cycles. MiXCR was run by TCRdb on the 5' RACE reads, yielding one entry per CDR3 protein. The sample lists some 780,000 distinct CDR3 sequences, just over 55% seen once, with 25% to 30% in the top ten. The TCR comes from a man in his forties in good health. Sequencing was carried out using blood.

CDR3 sequence (DNA): TGTGCCAGCAGACCCCGACCAGACAATGAGCAGTTCTTC. Translation gives CASRPRPDNEQFF. The genes are TRBV6-5 and TRBJ2-1; D uncertain. V was pared by 6 bases and J by 5 bases, with 11 bases between. The CDR3 runs to 13 residues. Germline-derived CDR1 and CDR2 are MNHEY and SVGAGI.